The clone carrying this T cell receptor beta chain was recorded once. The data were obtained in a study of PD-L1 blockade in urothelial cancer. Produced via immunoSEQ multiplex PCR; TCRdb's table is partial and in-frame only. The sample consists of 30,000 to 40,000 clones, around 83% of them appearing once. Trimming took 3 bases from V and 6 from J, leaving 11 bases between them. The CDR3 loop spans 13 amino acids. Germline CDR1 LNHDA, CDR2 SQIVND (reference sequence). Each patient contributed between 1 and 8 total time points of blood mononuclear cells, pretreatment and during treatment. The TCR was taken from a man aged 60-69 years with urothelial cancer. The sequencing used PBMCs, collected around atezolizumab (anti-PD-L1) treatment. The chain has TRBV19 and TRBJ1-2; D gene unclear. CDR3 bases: TGTGCCAGTAGTATTCGGGGAATTGATGGCTACACCTTC. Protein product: CASSIRGIDGYTF.